A single sample gave rise to the 19 T cell receptor beta chains below, sequenced in a study of post-analysis software for immune sequencing data. Study-level findings and limits: TRBV5-6, TRBV5-1 and TRBV20-1 were among 4 or 5 TRBV segments more frequent in patients than controls.

cDNA libraries for TCR beta contained unique molecular identifiers. Each CDR3 protein gets one entry after TCRdb re-called the PCR reads with MiXCR. The table records roughly 620,000 distinct CDR3 sequences, 44% of them present only once. These TCRs are of unknown antigen specificity. The sequenced sample consisted of blood. Receptor source: a girl aged 5-17 years with multiple sclerosis.

This chain uses TRBV12-3 or TRBV12-4 with TRBJ2-5; 14 nucleotides line up with TRBD2. The tail of the sequence fits TRBJ2-7 better, so the J call may be wrong. The CDR3 covers 15 residues. The CDR3 spells CASSLGLAGAVEQYF. The CDR3 bases are TGTGCCAGCAGTTTGGGACTAGCGGGAGCTGTCGAGCAGTACTTC.

The genes are TRBV18 and TRBJ2-5; TRBD2 matches 9 bases. The J call may be incorrect, as the DNA end agrees better with TRBJ2-7. The V gene's germline CDR1 is KGHSH and CDR2 LQKENI. This CDR3 spans 14 amino acids. The DNA of the CDR3 is TGTGCCAGCTCACCACGCGGGGGGGAGTACGAGCAGTACTTC. It translates to CASSPRGGEYEQYF.

The V and J genes are TRBV20-1 and TRBJ1-2; D ambiguous. Germline loops: CDR1 DFQATT, CDR2 SNEGSKA (reference sequence). V was trimmed by 6 bases and J by 1 base, leaving 15 bases between them. The CDR3 runs to 14 residues. CDR3 nucleotides: TGCAGTGCAAGTACGACCATTAATAACTATGGCTACACCTTC. Protein product: CSASTTINNYGYTF.

The chain carries TRBV7-9 and TRBJ1-1, with 7 bases aligning to TRBD1. With 5 bases clipped from V and 4 bases from J, the junction kept 10 bases outside the gene matches. CDR3 size: 15 residues. In germline, CDR1 is SEHNR, CDR2 FQNEAQ (reference sequence). CDR3 in DNA: TGTGCCAGCAGCCCAAGACAGGGTAATCGCACTGAAGCTTTCTTT. Residues: CASSPRQGNRTEAFF.

This clonotype was seen more than once but under ten times. This sequence joins TRBV20-1 and TRBJ2-7; 10 bases align to TRBD1. The germline CDR1 and CDR2 sequences are DFQATT and SNEGSKA (reference sequence). The junction had 6 bases not matched to a gene; V was cut back by 5 bases and J by 2 bases. The CDR3 has 14 amino acids. CDR3 residues: CSARRTGGPYEQYF. For the CDR3, the DNA is TGCAGTGCTCGCCGGACAGGGGGGCCCTACGAGCAGTACTTC.

This clonotype was observed a handful of times. This chain uses TRBV7-8 with TRBJ1-2; a possible D gene is TRBD1 (5 bases). Germline lookup yields CDR1 SGHVS and CDR2 FQNEAQ. V lost 5 bases and J 1 base, leaving 14 bases between the germline ends. The CDR3 covers 15 residues. The DNA of the CDR3 is TGTGCCAGCAGCCCCCGGGACGGCCGTAACTATGGCTACACCTTC. Translating gives CASSPRDGRNYGYTF.

V and J are TRBV3-1 and TRBJ1-2; 8 positions agree with TRBD1. This CDR3 has 14 residues. Losses at the gene ends were 4 bases for V and 6 bases for J; bases not matched to a gene: 7. The germline V gene has CDR1 LGHDT and CDR2 YNNKEL (reference sequence). The CDR3 DNA reads as TGTGCCAGCAGCCCTCTGGACAGGGTGAATGGCTACACCTTC. Protein product: CASSPLDRVNGYTF.

This clonotype has a handful of counts. The chain links TRBV4-2 to TRBJ2-1; D is uncertain. CDR1 is LGHNA and CDR2 is YNFKEQ in the germline V gene. Trimming left V 0 bases short and J 5 bases short, with 8 bases between. CDR3 size: 14 residues. CDR3 coding DNA: TGTGCCAGCAGCCAAGATCCAGGCGACAATGAGCAGTTCTTC. Residues: CASSQDPGDNEQFF.

This chain uses TRBV7-3 with TRBJ2-3; D call uncertain. Trimming removed 5 bases at V and 6 bases at J, with 15 bases between. The CDR3 has 14 residues. Germline V gene sequence: CDR1 SGHTA, CDR2 FQGTGA. The CDR3: CASSPIGSRDTQYF. The CDR3 DNA sequence: TGTGCCAGCAGCCCCATAGGGTCCCGGGATACGCAGTATTTT.

This clonotype was seen more than once but under ten times. The chain couples TRBV12-3 or TRBV12-4 to TRBJ2-1, with 7 positions matching TRBD2. CDR3 size: 15 residues. V lost 6 bases, J lost 5 bases, and 10 bases stayed unmatched. The CDR3 DNA is TGTGCCAGCAGACAAAGCGGGGCGGCAAACAATGAGCAGTTCTTC. It codes for CASRQSGAANNEQFF.

This clonotype was observed a handful of times. The CDR3 region is CASSLDRSTGELFF. CDR3 nucleotide sequence: TGTGCCAGCAGCCTTGACAGGTCCACCGGGGAGCTGTTTTTT. This chain uses TRBV6-5 with TRBJ2-2, with D possibly TRBD1 on 6 matching bases. The CDR3 runs to 14 residues. Trimming cost V 6 bases and J 4 bases, with 12 bases left between them. Germline CDR1 MNHEY, CDR2 SVGAGI.

This clonotype was found a few times. The V and J genes are TRBV27 and TRBJ2-3; the D is unclear. Per the germline V gene, CDR1 is MNHEY and CDR2 is SMNVEV (reference sequence). With 0 bases removed from V and 6 bases from J, the gap between germline ends came to 10 bases. The CDR3 runs 14 residues. CDR3 in amino acids: CASSLSPQGDTQYF. In DNA form, the CDR3 reads TGTGCCAGCAGTTTATCACCACAAGGGGATACGCAGTATTTT.

The gene calls are TRBV5-1 and TRBJ1-5; D remains unclear. Germline V CDR1 and CDR2: SGHRS, YFSETQ. This CDR3 contains 13 residues. Trimming took 5 bases from V and 6 from J, leaving 12 bases between them. CDR3 loop: CASSDMGVQPQHF. DNA of the CDR3: TGCGCCAGCAGTGATATGGGAGTTCAGCCCCAGCATTTT.

This clonotype was counted a few times. The CDR3 sequence is CSVVGSEAFF. CDR3 in DNA: TGCAGCGTTGTTGGAAGTGAAGCTTTCTTT. J is TRBJ1-1 and V is TRBV29-1; the D is unclear. Trimming cost V 4 bases and J 7 bases, with 7 bases left between them. Looked up from germline, CDR1 is SQVTM and CDR2 is ANQGSEA. The CDR3 length is 10 residues.

This chain connects TRBV7-8 to TRBJ1-4; TRBD1 agrees at 8 bases. The germline gives CDR1 SGHVS, CDR2 FQNEAQ. The CDR3 is made up of 15 amino acids. V lost 6 bases, J lost 8 bases, and 11 bases stayed unmatched. The CDR3 bases are TGTGCCAGCAGAAACACAGGGGGGGGTGAGGAAAAACTGTTTTTT. Translation: CASRNTGGGEEKLFF. Full variable domain (outside the CDR3, taken from reference TRBV7-8 and TRBJ1-4): GAGVSQSPRYKVAKRGQDVALRCDPISGHVSLFWYQQALGQGPEFLTYFQNEAQLDKSGLPSDRFFAERPEGSVSTLKIQRTQQEDSAVYLCASRNTGGGEEKLFFGSGTQLSVL.

The CDR3 is CSANLAGALTDTQYF. CDR3 nucleotide sequence: TGCAGTGCTAATCTAGCGGGGGCCCTCACAGATACGCAGTATTTT. The genes are TRBV20-1 and TRBJ2-3; 10 nucleotides align to TRBD2. Germline values: CDR1 DFQATT, CDR2 SNEGSKA (reference sequence). V lost 4 bases, J lost 2 bases, and 6 bases stayed unmatched. This CDR3 contains 15 residues.

The rearrangement joins TRBV12-3 or TRBV12-4 to TRBJ2-7; 8 nucleotides agree with TRBD2. Trimming cost V 5 bases and J 4 bases; bases outside gene matches: 10. The CDR3 contains 15 residues. The CDR3 DNA follows: TGTGCCAGCAGTACAAAAGCGGGGGCTCGTTACGAGCAGTACTTC. Amino acids: CASSTKAGARYEQYF.

This clonotype was observed a handful of times. The chain links TRBV20-1 to TRBJ2-1; D gene unclear. CDR1 DFQATT and CDR2 SNEGSKA come from the germline V gene (reference sequence). CDR3 length: 9 amino acids. The V gene lost 3 bases and the J gene lost 10 bases, with 4 bases spanning the gap. The CDR3 is CSARSEQFF. CDR3 nucleotides: TGCAGTGCTAGGTCGGAGCAGTTCTTC.

The chain links TRBV5-1 to TRBJ2-1; TRBD2 matches 8 bases. The CDR3 consists of 18 residues. CDR1 SGHRS and CDR2 YFSETQ come from the germline V gene. The V gene end was trimmed by 3 bases and the J gene end by 1 base; junction bases not matched to a gene: 12. The CDR3, as DNA: TGCGCCAGCAGCTACACGCTGGCGGGAGGCGAATCCTACAATGAGCAGTTCTTC. Amino acids: CASSYTLAGGESYNEQFF. The full variable domain, rest sourced from reference TRBV5-1 and TRBJ2-1, is KAGVTQTPRYLIKTRGQQVTLSCSPISGHRSVSWYQQTPGQGLQFLFEYFSETQRNKGNFPGRFSGRQFSNSRSEMNVSTLELGDSALYLCASSYTLAGGESYNEQFFGPGTRLTVL.